This T cell receptor beta chain was found in a study of blood T cell repertoires in COVID-19. At the level of the study: Sites in the United States, Italy and Spain provided acute and convalescent COVID-19 samples. PBMCs, B-cell-depleted T cells, or T cells provided the cDNA or gDNA that made up the material.

The germline V gene encodes CDR1 MNHNS and CDR2 SASEGT. The CDR3 is made up of 14 amino acids. Trimming cost V 7 bases and J 8 bases; bases outside gene matches: 13. Under the authors' procedure: It was from reference gene primer amplification that nucleated cell counts were estimated. The repertoire was sequenced with immunoSEQ multiplex PCR; TCRdb's copy has only in-frame clones and lacks some. V, J and clone size were drawn from that table, and D and trimming were deduced from the DNA. The sample lists approximately 280,000 clones; approximately 85% were seen once. This clone appeared once. The sequenced sample was peripheral blood. The TCR was taken from a man aged 18-30 years with active or convalescent COVID-19. V is TRBV6-1 and J is TRBJ1-2; 7 bases are a match to TRBD1. The CDR3 sequence is CASTRTGASGGYTF. In DNA, the CDR3 is TGTGCCAGCACCAGGACAGGCGCATCGGGCGGCTACACCTTC.